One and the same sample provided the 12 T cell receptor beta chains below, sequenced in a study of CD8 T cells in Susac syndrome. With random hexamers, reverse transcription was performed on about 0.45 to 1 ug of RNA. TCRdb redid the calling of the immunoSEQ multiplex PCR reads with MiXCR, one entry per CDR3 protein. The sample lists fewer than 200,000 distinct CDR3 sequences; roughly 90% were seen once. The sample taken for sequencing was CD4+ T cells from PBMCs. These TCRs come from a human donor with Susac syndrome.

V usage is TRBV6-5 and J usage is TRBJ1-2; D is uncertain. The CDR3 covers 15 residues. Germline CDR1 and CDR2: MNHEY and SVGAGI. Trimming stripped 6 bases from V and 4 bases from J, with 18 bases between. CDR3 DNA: TGTGCCAGCAGGAAAGGGAAAGGCAATTCCTATGGCTACACCTTC. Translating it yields CASRKGKGNSYGYTF.

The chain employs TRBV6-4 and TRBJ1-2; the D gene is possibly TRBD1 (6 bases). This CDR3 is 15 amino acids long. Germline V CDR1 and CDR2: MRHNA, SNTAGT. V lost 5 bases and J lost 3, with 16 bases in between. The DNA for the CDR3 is TGTGCCAGCAGTTTGACAGGTCTCCCCGACTATGGCTACACCTTC. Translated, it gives CASSLTGLPDYGYTF.

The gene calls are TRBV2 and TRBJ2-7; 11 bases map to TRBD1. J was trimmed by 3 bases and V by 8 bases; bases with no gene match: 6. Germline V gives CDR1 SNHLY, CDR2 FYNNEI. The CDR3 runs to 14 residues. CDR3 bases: TGTGCCAGCGTAACCGGGACAGGGGGCTACGAGCAGTACTTC. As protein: CASVTGTGGYEQYF.

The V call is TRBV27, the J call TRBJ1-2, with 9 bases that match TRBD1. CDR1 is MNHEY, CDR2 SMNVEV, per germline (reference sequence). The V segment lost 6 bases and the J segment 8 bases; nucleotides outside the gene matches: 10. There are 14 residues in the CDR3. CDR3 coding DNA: TGTGCCAGCAGCTACAGGGGGCACATCGGCGGCTACACCTTC. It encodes CASSYRGHIGGYTF.

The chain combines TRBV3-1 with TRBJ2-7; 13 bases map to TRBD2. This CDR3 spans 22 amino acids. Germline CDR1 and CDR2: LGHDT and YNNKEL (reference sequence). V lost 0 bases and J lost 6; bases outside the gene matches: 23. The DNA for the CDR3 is TGTGCCAGCAGCCAAGATCTAGCGGGGTTTGGACTAGCGGGGGTGCCAGACAGCGAGCAGTACTTC. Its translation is CASSQDLAGFGLAGVPDSEQYF.

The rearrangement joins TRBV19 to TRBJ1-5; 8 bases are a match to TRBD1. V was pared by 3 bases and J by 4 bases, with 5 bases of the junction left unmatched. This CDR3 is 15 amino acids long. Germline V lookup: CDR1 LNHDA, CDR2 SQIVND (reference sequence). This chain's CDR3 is CASSISGTGNQPQHF. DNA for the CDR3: TGTGCCAGTAGTATTTCCGGGACAGGAAATCAGCCCCAGCATTTT. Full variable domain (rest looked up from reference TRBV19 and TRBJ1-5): DGGITQSPKYLFRKEGQNVTLSCEQNLNHDAMYWYRQDPGQGLRLIYYSQIVNDFQKGDIAEGYSVSREKKESFPLTVTSAQKNPTAFYLCASSISGTGNQPQHFGDGTRLSIL.

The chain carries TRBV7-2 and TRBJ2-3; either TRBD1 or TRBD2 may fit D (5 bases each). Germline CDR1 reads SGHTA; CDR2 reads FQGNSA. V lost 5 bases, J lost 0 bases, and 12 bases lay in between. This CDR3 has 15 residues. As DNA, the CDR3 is TGTGCCAGCAGCCCACGGGGCGGTAGCACAGATACGCAGTATTTT. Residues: CASSPRGGSTDTQYF.

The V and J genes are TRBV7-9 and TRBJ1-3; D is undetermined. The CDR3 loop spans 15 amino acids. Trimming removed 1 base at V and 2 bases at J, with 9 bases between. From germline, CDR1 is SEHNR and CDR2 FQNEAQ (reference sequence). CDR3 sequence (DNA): TGTGCCAGCAGCTTAGACGTCACGGCTGGAAACACCATATATTTT. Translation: CASSLDVTAGNTIYF.

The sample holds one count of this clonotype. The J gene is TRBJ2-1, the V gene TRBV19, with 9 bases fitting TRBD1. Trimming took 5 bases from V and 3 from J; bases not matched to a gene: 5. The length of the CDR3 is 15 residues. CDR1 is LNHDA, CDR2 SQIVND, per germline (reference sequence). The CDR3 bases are TGTGCCAGTAGTGGTGGGACAGGGAACTACAATGAGCAGTTCTTC. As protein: CASSGGTGNYNEQFF.

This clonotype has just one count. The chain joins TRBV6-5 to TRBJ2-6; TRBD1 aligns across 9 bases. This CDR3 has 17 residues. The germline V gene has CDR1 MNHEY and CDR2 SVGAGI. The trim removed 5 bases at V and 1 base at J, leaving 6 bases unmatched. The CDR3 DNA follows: TGTGCCAGCAGTATACGGACAGGGGTGTCTGGGGCCAACGTCCTGACTTTC. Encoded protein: CASSIRTGVSGANVLTF.

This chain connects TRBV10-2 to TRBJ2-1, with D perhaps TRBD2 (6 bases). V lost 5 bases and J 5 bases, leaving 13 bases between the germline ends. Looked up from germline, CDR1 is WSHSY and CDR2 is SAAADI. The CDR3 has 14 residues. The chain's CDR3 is CASSWGVLDNEQFF. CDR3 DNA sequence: TGCGCCAGCAGTTGGGGGGTCTTGGACAATGAGCAGTTCTTC.

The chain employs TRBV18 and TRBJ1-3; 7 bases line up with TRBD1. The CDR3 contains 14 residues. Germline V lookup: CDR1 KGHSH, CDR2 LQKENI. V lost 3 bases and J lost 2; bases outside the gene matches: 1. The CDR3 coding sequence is TGTGCCAGCTCACCTGGACAGGCTGGAAACACCATATATTTT. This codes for CASSPGQAGNTIYF.